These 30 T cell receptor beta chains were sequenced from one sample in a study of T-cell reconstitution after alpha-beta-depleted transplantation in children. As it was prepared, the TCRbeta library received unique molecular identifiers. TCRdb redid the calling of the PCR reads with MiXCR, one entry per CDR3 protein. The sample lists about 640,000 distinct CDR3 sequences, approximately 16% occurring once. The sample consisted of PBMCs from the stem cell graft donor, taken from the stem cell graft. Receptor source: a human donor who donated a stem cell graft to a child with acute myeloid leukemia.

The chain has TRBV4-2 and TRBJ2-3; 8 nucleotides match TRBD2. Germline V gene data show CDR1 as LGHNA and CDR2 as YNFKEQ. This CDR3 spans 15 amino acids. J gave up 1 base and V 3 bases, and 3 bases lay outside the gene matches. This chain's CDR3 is CASSQPAGGTDTQYF. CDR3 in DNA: TGTGCCAGCAGCCAGCCAGCGGGGGGCACAGATACGCAGTATTTT.

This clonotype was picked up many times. The DNA for the CDR3 is TGTGCCATCAGTGCCCTCGGGGGAGGGACAGGGCACAATGAGCAGTTCTTC. It translates to CAISALGGGTGHNEQFF. The chain employs TRBV10-3 and TRBJ2-1, with 9 bases identical to TRBD1. Germline V gene data show CDR1 as ENHRY and CDR2 as SYGVKD. The V gene end was trimmed by 4 bases and the J gene end by 5 bases; junction bases not matched to a gene: 12. This CDR3 comprises 17 residues.

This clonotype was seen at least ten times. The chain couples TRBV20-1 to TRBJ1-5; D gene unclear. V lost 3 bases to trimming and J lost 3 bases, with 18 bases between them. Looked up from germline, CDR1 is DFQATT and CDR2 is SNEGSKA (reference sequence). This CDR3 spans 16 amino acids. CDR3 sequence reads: CSARSERQAPNQPQHF. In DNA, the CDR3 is TGCAGTGCTAGGTCGGAGCGGCAGGCACCCAATCAGCCCCAGCATTTT.

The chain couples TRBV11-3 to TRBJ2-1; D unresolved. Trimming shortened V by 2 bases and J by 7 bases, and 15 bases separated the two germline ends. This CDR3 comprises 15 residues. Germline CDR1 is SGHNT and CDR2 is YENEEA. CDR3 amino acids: CASSLKGIGRNEQFF. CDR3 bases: TGTGCCAGCAGCTTAAAAGGGATTGGTAGGAATGAGCAGTTCTTC.

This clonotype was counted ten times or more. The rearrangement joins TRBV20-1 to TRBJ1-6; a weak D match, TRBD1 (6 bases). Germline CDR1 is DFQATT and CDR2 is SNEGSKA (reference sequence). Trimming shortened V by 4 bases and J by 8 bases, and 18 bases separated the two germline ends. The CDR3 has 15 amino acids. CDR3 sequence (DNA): TGCAGTGCTACCACAGGGATAAGAGTAGATTCACCCCTCCACTTT. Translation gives CSATTGIRVDSPLHF.

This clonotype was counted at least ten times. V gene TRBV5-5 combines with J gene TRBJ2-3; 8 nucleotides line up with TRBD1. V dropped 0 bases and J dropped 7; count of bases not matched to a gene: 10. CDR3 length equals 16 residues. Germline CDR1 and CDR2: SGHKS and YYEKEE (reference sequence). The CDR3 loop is CASSLAARQGAYTQYF. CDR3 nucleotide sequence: TGTGCCAGCAGCTTGGCCGCGAGGCAGGGGGCTTATACGCAGTATTTT.

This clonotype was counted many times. The chain's CDR3 is CSGPTGQVNEKLFF. The CDR3 DNA reads TGCAGTGGTCCAACGGGACAGGTTAATGAAAAACTGTTTTTT. V is TRBV20-1 and J is TRBJ1-4; 8 bases are a match to TRBD1. V trimming: 7 bases; J trimming: 4 bases; junction bases outside the gene matches: 8. CDR3 length: 14 residues. Germline V gives CDR1 DFQATT, CDR2 SNEGSKA (reference sequence).

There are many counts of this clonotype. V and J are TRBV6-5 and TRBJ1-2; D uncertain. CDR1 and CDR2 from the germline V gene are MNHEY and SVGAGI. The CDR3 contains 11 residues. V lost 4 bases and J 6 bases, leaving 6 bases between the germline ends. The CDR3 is CASSSYNGYTF. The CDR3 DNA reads TGTGCCAGCAGTTCGTATAATGGCTACACCTTC.

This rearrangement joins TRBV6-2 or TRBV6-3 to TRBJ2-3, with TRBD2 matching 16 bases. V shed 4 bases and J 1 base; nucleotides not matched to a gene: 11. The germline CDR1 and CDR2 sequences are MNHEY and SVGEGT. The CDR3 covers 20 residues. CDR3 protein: CASSFTPPGLAGGGTDTQYF. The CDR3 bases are TGTGCCAGCAGTTTCACTCCTCCGGGACTAGCGGGGGGGGGCACAGATACGCAGTATTTT.

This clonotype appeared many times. The CDR3 DNA sequence: TGTGCCAGCAGCCCTAGAGCACAGGGGAGCGTGAACACTGAAGCTTTCTTT. Translated, it gives CASSPRAQGSVNTEAFF. The chain uses TRBV7-6 and TRBJ1-1, with 7 bases fitting TRBD1. This CDR3 region has 17 residues. The junction had 12 bases not matched to a gene; V was cut back by 5 bases and J by 0 bases. CDR1 is SGHVS, CDR2 FNYEAQ, per germline.

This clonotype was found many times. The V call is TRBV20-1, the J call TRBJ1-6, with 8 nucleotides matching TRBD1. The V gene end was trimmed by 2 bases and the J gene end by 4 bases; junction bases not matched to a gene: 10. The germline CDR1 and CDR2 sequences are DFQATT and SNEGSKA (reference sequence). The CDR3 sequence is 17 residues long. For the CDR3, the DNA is TGCAGTGCTAGAAGGGCAGGGGGCACTAGATATAATTCACCCCTCCACTTT. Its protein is CSARRAGGTRYNSPLHF.

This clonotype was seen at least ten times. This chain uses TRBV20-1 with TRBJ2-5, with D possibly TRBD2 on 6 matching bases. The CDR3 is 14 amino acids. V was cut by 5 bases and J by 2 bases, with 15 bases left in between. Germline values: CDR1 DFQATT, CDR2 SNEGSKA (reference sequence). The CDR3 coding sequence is TGCAGTGCTGGCAAGGCGGGGCTACAAGAGACCCAGTACTTC. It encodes CSAGKAGLQETQYF.

The CDR3 coding sequence is TGTGCCAGCAGCCAACCCCGGGGGGCGGGGACCCAGTACTTC. This encodes CASSQPRGAGTQYF. The V call is TRBV7-2, the J call TRBJ2-5, with a tentative D call TRBD2 (7 bases). Germline lookup yields CDR1 SGHTA and CDR2 FQGNSA. The CDR3 is 14 residues long. V lost 5 bases to trimming and J lost 7 bases, with 17 bases between them.

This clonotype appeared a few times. The DNA of the CDR3 is TGTGCCAGCAGCTTAGTTCAGCAGGGGCGGGAGCAGTACTTC. This translates into CASSLVQQGREQYF. The rearrangement joins TRBV7-8 to TRBJ2-7, with TRBD1 as a possible D gene (6 bases). Per germline, CDR1 SGHVS and CDR2 FQNEAQ. The germline V and J ends were trimmed by 1 base and 7 bases, with 14 bases remaining between them. The length of the CDR3 is 14 residues.

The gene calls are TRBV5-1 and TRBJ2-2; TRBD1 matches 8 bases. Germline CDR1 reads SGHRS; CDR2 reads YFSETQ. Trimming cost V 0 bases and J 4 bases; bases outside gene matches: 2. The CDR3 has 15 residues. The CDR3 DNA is TGCGCCAGCAGCTTGGGACAGGGGCTCACCGGGGAGCTGTTTTTT. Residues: CASSLGQGLTGELFF.

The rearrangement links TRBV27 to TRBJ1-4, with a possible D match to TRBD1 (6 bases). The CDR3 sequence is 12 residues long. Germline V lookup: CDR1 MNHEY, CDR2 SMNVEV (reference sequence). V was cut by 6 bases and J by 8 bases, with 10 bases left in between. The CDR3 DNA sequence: TGTGCCAGCAGAGGAAGGGGGGAAAAACTGTTTTTT. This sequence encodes CASRGRGEKLFF.

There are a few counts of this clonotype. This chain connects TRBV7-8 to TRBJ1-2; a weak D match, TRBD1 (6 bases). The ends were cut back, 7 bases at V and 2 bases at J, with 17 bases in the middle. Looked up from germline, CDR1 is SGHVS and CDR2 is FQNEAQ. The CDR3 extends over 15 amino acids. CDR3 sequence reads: CASILGATGNYGYTF. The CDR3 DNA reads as TGTGCCAGCATCTTGGGGGCGACAGGAAACTATGGCTACACCTTC.

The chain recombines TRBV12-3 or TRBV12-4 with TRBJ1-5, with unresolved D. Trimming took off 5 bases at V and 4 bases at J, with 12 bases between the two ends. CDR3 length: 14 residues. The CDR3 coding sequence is TGTGCCAGCAGTCTACGACGGGGAAATCAGCCCCAGCATTTT. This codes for CASSLRRGNQPQHF.

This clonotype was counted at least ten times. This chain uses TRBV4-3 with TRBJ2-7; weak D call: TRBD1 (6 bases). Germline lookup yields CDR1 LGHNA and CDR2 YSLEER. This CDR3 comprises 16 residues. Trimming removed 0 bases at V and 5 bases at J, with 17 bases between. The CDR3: CASSQEGVATGHEQYF. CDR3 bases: TGCGCCAGCAGCCAAGAAGGAGTGGCGACAGGACACGAGCAGTACTTC.

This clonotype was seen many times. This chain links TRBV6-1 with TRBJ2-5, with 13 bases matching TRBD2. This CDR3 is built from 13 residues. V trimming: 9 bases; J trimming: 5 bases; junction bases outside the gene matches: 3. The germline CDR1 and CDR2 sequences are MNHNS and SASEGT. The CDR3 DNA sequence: TGTGCCAGTCGACTAGCGGGGGGCGAGACCCAGTACTTC. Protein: CASRLAGGETQYF.

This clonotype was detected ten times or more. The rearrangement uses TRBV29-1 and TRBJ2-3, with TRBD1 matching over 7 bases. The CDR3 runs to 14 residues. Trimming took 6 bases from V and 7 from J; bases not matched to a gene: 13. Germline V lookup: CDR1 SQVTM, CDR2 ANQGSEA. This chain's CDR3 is CSVVGRGRTNTQYF. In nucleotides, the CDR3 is TGCAGCGTCGTCGGAAGGGGGCGAACAAATACGCAGTATTTT.

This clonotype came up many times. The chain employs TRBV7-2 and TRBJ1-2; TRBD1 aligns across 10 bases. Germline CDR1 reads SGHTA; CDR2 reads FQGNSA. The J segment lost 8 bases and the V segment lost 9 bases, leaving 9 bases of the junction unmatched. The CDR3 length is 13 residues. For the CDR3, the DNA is TGTGCCAGTGGGGACAGGGGATGGAAAGGCTACACCTTC. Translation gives CASGDRGWKGYTF.

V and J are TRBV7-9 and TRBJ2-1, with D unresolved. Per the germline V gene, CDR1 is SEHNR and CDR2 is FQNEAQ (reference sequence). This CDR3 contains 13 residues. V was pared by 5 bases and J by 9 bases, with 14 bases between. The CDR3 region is CASSPPAAPEQFF. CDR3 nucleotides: TGTGCCAGCAGCCCCCCAGCCGCGCCTGAGCAGTTCTTC.

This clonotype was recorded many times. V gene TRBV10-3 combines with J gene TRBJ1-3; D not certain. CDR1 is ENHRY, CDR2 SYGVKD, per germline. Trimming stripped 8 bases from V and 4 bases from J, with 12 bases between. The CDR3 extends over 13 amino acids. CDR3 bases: TGTGCCATCTCATTAAGGGAGGGAAACACCATATATTTT. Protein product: CAISLREGNTIYF.

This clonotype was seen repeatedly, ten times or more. CDR3 sequence: CASSLSAGAYNEQFF. Written as DNA, the CDR3 is TGCGCCAGCAGCTTGTCTGCGGGGGCCTACAATGAGCAGTTCTTC. The V gene is TRBV5-1, the J gene TRBJ2-1; 7 bases align to TRBD2. The CDR3 is 15 residues long. In germline, CDR1 is SGHRS, CDR2 YFSETQ. Trimming cost V 1 base and J 2 bases; bases outside gene matches: 3.

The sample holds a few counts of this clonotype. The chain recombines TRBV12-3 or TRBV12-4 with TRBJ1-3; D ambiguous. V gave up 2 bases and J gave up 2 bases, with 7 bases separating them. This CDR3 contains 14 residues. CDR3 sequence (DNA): TGTGCCAGCAGTTTATGGGGTACTGGAAACACCATATATTTT. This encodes CASSLWGTGNTIYF.

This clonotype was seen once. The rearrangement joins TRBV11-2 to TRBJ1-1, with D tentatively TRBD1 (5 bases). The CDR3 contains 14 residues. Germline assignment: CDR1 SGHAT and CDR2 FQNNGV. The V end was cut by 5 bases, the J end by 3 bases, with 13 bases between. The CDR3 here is CASSPGRQDTEAFF. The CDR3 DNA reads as TGTGCCAGCAGCCCGGGGCGCCAGGACACTGAAGCTTTCTTT.

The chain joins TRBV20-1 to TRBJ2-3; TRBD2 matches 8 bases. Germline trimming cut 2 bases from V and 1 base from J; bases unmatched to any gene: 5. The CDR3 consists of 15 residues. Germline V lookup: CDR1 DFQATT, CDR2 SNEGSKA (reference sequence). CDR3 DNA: TGCAGTGCTAGATCTAGAGCGGGGGGCACAGATACGCAGTATTTT. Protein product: CSARSRAGGTDTQYF.

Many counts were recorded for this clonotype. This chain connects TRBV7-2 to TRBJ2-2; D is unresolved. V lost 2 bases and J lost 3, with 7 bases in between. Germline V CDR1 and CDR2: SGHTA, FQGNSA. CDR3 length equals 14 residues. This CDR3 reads CASSLQDYTGELFF. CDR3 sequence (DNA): TGTGCCAGCAGCTTACAGGATTACACCGGGGAGCTGTTTTTT.

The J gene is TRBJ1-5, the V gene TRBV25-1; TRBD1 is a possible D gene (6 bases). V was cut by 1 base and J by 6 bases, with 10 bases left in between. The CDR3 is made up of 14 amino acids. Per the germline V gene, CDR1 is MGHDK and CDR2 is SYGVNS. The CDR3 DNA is TGTGCCAGCAGTGAATCAGGGGCTGGTCAGCCCCAGCATTTT. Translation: CASSESGAGQPQHF.